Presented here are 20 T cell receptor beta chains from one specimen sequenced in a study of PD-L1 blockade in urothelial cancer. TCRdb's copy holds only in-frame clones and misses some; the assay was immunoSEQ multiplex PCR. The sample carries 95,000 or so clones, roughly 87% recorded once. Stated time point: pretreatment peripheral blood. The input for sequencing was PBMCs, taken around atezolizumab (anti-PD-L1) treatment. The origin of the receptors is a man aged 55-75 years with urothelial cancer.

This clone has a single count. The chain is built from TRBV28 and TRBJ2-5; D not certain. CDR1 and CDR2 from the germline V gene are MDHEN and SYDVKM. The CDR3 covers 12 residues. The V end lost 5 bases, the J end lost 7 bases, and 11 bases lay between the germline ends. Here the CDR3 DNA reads TGTGCCAGCAGTCCCCTTTCGGGGACCCAGTACTTC. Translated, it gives CASSPLSGTQYF.

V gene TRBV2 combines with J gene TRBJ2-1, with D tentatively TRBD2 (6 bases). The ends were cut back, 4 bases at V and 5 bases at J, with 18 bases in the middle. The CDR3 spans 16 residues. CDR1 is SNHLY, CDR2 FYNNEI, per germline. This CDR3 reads CASSGVPGGKDNEQFF. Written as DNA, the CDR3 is TGTGCCAGCAGTGGGGTCCCCGGGGGAAAGGACAATGAGCAGTTCTTC.

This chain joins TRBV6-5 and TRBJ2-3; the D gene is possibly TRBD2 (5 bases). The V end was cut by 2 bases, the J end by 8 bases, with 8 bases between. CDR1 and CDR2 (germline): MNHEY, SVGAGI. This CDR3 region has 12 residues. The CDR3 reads CASSYLEGTQYF. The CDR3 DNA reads TGTGCCAGCAGTTACCTTGAGGGTACGCAGTATTTT.

CDR3 sequence: CASSYLTRGDYGYTF. The CDR3 DNA reads TGTGCCAGCAGTTACTTGACCAGGGGGGACTATGGCTACACCTTC. This chain connects TRBV6-5 to TRBJ1-2, with TRBD1 matching over 7 bases. CDR3 length equals 15 residues. CDR1 and CDR2 (germline): MNHEY, SVGAGI. J was trimmed by 3 bases and V by 1 base; bases with no gene match: 5.

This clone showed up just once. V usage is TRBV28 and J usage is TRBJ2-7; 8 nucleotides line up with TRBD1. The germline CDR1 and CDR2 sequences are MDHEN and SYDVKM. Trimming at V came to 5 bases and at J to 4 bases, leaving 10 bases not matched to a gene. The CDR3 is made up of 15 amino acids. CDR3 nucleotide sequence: TGTGCCAGCAGTCGCGAACAGGGGGGAAAGTACGAGCAGTACTTC. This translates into CASSREQGGKYEQYF.

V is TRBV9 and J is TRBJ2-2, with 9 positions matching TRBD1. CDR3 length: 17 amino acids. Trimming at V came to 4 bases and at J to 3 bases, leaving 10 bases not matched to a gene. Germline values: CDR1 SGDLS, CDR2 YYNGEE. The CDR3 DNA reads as TGTGCCAGCAGCAGGGGGCCGGGACAGGGTCACACCGGGGAGCTGTTTTTT. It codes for CASSRGPGQGHTGELFF.

DNA for the CDR3: TGTGCCAGCAGCGCAGCGACTAGCTCCCAGGAGACCCAGTACTTC. Its protein is CASSAATSSQETQYF. The chain is built from TRBV5-6 and TRBJ2-5; 7 bases line up with TRBD2. The germline gives CDR1 SGHDT, CDR2 YYEEEE. This CDR3 is built from 15 residues. V lost 4 bases and J lost 5; bases outside the gene matches: 11.

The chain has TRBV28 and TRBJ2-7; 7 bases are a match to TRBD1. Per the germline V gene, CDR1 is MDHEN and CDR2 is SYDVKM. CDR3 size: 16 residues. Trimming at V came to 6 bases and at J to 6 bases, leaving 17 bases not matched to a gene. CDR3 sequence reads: CASSLVRDSPFSEQYF. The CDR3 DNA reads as TGTGCCAGCAGCTTGGTCCGGGACAGCCCTTTCTCCGAGCAGTACTTC.

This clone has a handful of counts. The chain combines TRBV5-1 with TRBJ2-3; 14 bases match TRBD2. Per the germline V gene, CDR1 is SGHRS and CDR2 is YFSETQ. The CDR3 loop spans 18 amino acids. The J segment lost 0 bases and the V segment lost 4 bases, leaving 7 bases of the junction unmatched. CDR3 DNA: TGCGCCAGCAGCGTAGGGACTAGCGGGAGCTTTAGCACAGATACGCAGTATTTT. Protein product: CASSVGTSGSFSTDTQYF.

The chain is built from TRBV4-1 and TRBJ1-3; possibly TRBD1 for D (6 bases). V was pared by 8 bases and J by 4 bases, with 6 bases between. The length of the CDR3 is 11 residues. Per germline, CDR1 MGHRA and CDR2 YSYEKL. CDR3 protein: CASQGGNTIYF. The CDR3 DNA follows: TGCGCCAGCCAGGGGGGAAACACCATATATTTT.

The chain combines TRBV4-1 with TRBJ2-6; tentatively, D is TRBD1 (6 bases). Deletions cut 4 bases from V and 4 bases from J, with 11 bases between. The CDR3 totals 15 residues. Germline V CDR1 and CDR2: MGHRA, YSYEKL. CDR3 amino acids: CASSLAGAGANVLTF. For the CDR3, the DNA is TGCGCCAGCAGCCTTGCAGGGGCCGGGGCCAACGTCCTGACTTTC.

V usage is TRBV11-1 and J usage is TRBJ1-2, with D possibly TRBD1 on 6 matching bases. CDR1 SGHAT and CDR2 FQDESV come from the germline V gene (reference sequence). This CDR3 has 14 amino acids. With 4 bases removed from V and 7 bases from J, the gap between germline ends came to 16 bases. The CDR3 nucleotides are TGTGCCAGCAGCTCCTGGGCAGGGGATGGTGGCTACACCTTC. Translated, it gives CASSSWAGDGGYTF.

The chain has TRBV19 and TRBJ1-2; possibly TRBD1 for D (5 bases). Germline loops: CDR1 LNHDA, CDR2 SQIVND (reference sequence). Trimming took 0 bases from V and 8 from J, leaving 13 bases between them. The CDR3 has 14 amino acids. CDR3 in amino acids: CASSIDRGRVGYTF. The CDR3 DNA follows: TGTGCCAGTAGTATAGATAGGGGCCGGGTCGGCTACACCTTC.

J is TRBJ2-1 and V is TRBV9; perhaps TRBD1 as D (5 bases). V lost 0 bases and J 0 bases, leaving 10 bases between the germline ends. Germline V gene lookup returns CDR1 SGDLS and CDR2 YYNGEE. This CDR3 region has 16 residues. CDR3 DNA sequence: TGTGCCAGCAGCGTAGGAACAGGCGGCTCCTACAATGAGCAGTTCTTC. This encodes CASSVGTGGSYNEQFF.

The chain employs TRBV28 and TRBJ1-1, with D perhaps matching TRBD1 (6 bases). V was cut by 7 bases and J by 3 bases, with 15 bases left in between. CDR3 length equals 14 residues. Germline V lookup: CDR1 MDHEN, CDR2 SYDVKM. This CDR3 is CASTGQQGYTEAFF. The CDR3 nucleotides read TGTGCCAGCACCGGACAGCAAGGGTACACTGAAGCTTTCTTT.

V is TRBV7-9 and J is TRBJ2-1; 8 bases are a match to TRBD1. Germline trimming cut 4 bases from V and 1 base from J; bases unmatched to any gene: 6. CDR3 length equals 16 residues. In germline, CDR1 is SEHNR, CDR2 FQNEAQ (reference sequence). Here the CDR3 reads CASSSGGGASYNEQFF. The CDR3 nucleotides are TGTGCCAGCAGCTCAGGGGGCGGGGCTTCCTACAATGAGCAGTTCTTC.

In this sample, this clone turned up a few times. The DNA for the CDR3 is TGTGCCACCTGCGCGAGCTACGAGCAGTACTTC. Translated, it gives CATCASYEQYF. The V and J genes are TRBV15 and TRBJ2-7, with D hard to call. The CDR3 loop spans 11 amino acids. V lost 8 bases to trimming and J lost 3 bases, with 8 bases between them. CDR1 LNHNV and CDR2 YYDKDF come from the germline V gene (reference sequence).

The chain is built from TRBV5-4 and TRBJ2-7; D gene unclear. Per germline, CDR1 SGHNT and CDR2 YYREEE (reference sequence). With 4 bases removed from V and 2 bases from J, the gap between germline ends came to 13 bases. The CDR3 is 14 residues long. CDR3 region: CASSPGRATYEQYF. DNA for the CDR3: TGTGCCAGCAGCCCGGGTCGCGCTACCTACGAGCAGTACTTC.

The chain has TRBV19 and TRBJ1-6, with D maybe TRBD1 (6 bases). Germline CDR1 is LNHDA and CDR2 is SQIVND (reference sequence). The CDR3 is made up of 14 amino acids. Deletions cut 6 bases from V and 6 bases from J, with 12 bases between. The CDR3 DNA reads TGTGCCAGTAGCCCAGGACAGTTTAATTCACCCCTCCACTTT. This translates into CASSPGQFNSPLHF.

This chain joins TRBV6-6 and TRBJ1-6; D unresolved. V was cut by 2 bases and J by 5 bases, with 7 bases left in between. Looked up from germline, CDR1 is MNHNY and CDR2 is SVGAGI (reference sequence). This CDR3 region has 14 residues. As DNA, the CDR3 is TGTGCCAGCAGTTACCCCCTAGATAATTCACCCCTCCACTTT. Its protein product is CASSYPLDNSPLHF.